These 3 T cell receptor beta chains came from one sample sequenced in a study of T cell responses to AZD1222 COVID-19 vaccine. The protocol was immunoSEQ multiplex PCR, while the TCRdb copy is restricted to in-frame clones and leaves out a portion. Among tens of thousands of clones listed, less than 95% were seen once. Sample: peripheral blood, taken 28 days after the second AZD1222 dose. These TCRs come from an adult who received the AZD1222 COVID-19 vaccine.

The rearrangement joins TRBV28 to TRBJ1-4, with D perhaps matching TRBD1 (5 bases). In germline, CDR1 is MDHEN, CDR2 SYDVKM. The germline V and J ends were trimmed by 3 bases and 8 bases, with 13 bases remaining between them. The CDR3 is 14 amino acids. CDR3 in amino acids: CASSFRGGGEKLFF. In nucleotides, the CDR3 is TGTGCCAGCAGTTTTAGGGGCGGTGGGGAAAAACTGTTTTTT.

V usage is TRBV29-1 and J usage is TRBJ1-6; D gene ambiguous. V was cut by 4 bases and J by 0 bases, with 10 bases left in between. The CDR3 extends over 15 amino acids. CDR1 SQVTM and CDR2 ANQGSEA come from the germline V gene. CDR3 in DNA: TGCAGCGTTGCCAGGACGAGCTCCTATAATTCACCCCTCCACTTT. Translated, it gives CSVARTSSYNSPLHF.

The chain has TRBV5-1 and TRBJ1-2; D is undetermined. CDR1 and CDR2 from the germline V gene are SGHRS and YFSETQ. V gave up 4 bases and J gave up 5 bases, with 18 bases separating them. The CDR3 totals 15 residues. The CDR3 DNA follows: TGCGCCAGCAGCCCTGACACGGGGTCCCTTTATGGCTACACCTTC. Protein sequence: CASSPDTGSLYGYTF.